Listed here is a single TCR beta chain. CDR3 size: 15 residues. Germline assignment: CDR1 SGHTS and CDR2 YDEGEE. V lost 4 bases, J lost 8 bases, and 9 bases stayed unmatched. Using immunoSEQ multiplex PCR, the repertoire was profiled, and TCRdb retains in-frame clones only, with some absent. The sample contains approximately 75,000 clones, around 88% of which appear only once. These data belong to a study of blood T cell repertoires in COVID-19. The overall study: From T cells, B-cell-depleted T cells, or PBMCs came the material, which was cDNA or gDNA.

One Seattle source followed patients from active infection through their disease course. The sample comprised peripheral blood. This TCR was recovered from an elderly man with COVID-19, enrolled during active disease. The J gene is TRBJ2-1, the V gene TRBV5-8, with 10 bases fitting TRBD2. CDR3 in amino acids: CASSQRGGPWDEQFF. Written as DNA, the CDR3 is TGTGCCAGCAGCCAGCGGGGGGGCCCGTGGGATGAGCAGTTCTTC.